The rows below give T cell receptor beta chains drawn from one sample of a study of blood T cell repertoires in COVID-19. The protocol was immunoSEQ multiplex PCR, while the TCRdb copy is restricted to in-frame clones and leaves out a portion. The table includes about 250,000 clones, 83% detected once. The source material was PBMCs or T cells enriched from blood (not recorded which). All receptors derive from a woman between 35 and 50 years old who had been exposed to COVID-19. Both conserved end residues are part of each CDR3. The order of the fields is V gene, CDR3 protein.

>TRBV13
CASSFGGSSYNEQFF
>TRBV3-1/TRBV3-2
CASSLGKDPRAAFF
>TRBV18
CASSPRETGWDTEAFF
>TRBV19
CASRETETNEKLFF
>TRBV6-1
CASSEAHSEKLFF
>TRBV7-6
CASSLVGTPNTGELFF
>TRBV5-6
CASSRLGTTLGETQYF
>TRBV5-4
CASSFQGLNTGELFF
>TRBV6-5
CAIRSLANTGELFF
>TRBV27
CASSLSNKLNTEAFF
>TRBV12-3/TRBV12-4
CASRNRETEAFF
>TRBV19
CASSTGLQGASNQPQHF
>TRBV28
CASRGPNIGYNEQFF
>TRBV2
CASSGQGTEAFF
>TRBV5-6
CASSRRGNTEAFF
>TRBV9
CASSAEGRAGEQYF
>TRBV6-2/TRBV6-3
CASSYLGTRLYEQYF
>TRBV6-2/TRBV6-3
CASSYSSANEKLFF
>TRBV4-1
CASSQSTNYGYTF
>TRBV5-5
CASSFGLAGGGELFF
>TRBV5-1
CASSLVGIRYNSPLHF
>TRBV28
CASRGTQETQYF
>TRBV6-2/TRBV6-3
CASSSNRDYGYTF
>TRBV18
CASSPRTGRDEKLFF
>TRBV7-9
CASSLSTASSYNSPLHF
>TRBV11-3
CASSPPTGSPEAFF
>TRBV28
CASSLGTSADTQYF
>TRBV28
CASSSTAGTAIIVGYTF
>TRBV7-2
CASSLDLLGYEQYF
>TRBV6-5
CASSRLAALQYF
>TRBV19
CASSMGLQGFGNSPLHF
>TRBV11-3
CASSPGQGLGTGELFF
>TRBV7-2
CASSLTTPRDQPQHF
>TRBV9
CASSVSTRGSGTDTQYF
>TRBV24-1
CATSDLGEGAGELFF
>TRBV19
CASSMTLRVGGTEAFF
>TRBV11-2
CASRQLGGRRTDTQYF
>TRBV30
CAWRMATSGNTIYF
>TRBV28
CASSLAGGWYQETQYF
>TRBV11-2
CASSWVHRADYGYTF
>TRBV7-9
CASSPGQGLGDGYTF
>TRBV9
CASSVASMNEQFF
>TRBV6-5
CASRLGQIGAGELFF
>TRBV6-5
CASRQGRKNQPQHF
>TRBV19
CASSTPNDRGPLYF
>TRBV10-3
CAISRTATVEAFF
>TRBV4-1
CASSRGPTGETQYF
>TRBV9
CASSVGSLYTDSPLHF
>TRBV12-3/TRBV12-4
CASTLGVEQYF
>TRBV3-1/TRBV3-2
CASSWGSGGLSYNEQFF
>TRBV28
CASSLGQGSQETQYF
>TRBV14
CASSPGTGYDNEQFF
>TRBV28
CASSFPVGTANSPLHF
>TRBV21-1
CASSKVVLGYEQYF
>TRBV7-3
CASSLTWTGNTGELFF